These T cell receptor beta chains were read from a single sample in a study of T-cell memory formation after mild COVID-19. A single record per CDR3 protein comes from TCRdb applying MiXCR to the 5' RACE reads. The table has some 290,000 distinct CDR3 sequences, 15% to 20% seen once; the top ten hold over 20%. The specimen sequenced was PBMCs or a T cell subset sorted from them (not recorded which). The receptors were sampled from a man aged 18 to 35 who had mild COVID-19 (a few samples of this study predate the infection). Cell type and time point are not known. Both conserved end residues are part of each CDR3.

V,J,CDR3
TRBV7-9,TRBJ1-2,CASSLAQVYGYTF
TRBV30,TRBJ2-5,CAWTRTGGETQYF
TRBV5-1,TRBJ2-3,CASSLAPAGGQDTQYF
TRBV12-3/TRBV12-4,TRBJ1-4,CASRTDRGNEKLFF
TRBV7-2,TRBJ2-5,CASSPRGGGLQETQYF
TRBV7-2,TRBJ2-7,CASSAAGGPYEQYF
TRBV20-1,TRBJ1-1,CSQQVGNTEAFF
TRBV10-1,TRBJ2-1,CASSEAGTGAKNEQFF
TRBV12-5,TRBJ2-3,CASGFGLAGGRSTDTQYF
TRBV20-1,TRBJ1-6,CSASGRANSPLHF
TRBV6-1,TRBJ1-1,CASSDQAGTNTEAFF
TRBV30,TRBJ2-5,CASAFDSLETQYF
TRBV30,TRBJ2-3,CAWSLRGGTDTQYF
TRBV5-1,TRBJ1-3,CASSLGTGNTIYF
TRBV5-1,TRBJ1-2,CASSSGQGATSGYTF
TRBV3-1,TRBJ2-1,CASSQASGGGTYNEQFF
TRBV5-6,TRBJ2-7,CASSLRPLPEQYF
TRBV15,TRBJ2-7,CATSRVMAGRTGEQYF
TRBV5-1,TRBJ2-3,CASSLALPTDTQYF
TRBV6-1,TRBJ2-1,CASSEGTGGNEQFF